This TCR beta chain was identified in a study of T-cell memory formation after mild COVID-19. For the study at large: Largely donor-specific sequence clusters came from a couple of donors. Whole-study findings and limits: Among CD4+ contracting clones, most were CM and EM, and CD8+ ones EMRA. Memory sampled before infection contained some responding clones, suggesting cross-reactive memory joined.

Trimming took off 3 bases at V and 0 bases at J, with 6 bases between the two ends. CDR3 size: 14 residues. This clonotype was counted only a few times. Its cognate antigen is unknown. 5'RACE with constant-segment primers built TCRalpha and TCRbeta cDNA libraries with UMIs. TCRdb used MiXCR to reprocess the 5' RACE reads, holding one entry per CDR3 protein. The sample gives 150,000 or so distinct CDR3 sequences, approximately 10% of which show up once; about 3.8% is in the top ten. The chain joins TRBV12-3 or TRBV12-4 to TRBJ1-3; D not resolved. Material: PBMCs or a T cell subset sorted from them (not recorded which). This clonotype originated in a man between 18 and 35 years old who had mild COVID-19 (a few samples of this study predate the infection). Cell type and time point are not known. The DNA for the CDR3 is TGTGCCAGCAGTTTTAGGGTCTCTGGAAACACCATATATTTT. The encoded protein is CASSFRVSGNTIYF.